A selection of T cell receptor beta chains follows, all from one sample in a study of high-grade serous ovarian cancer treatment subgroups. Sequencing was performed with immunoSEQ multiplex PCR; in TCRdb, only in-frame clones are kept and a portion is missing. The sample carries some 15,000 clones, around 85% recorded once. The sequencing sample was made of tumor tissue. Receptors originate from a human donor with high-grade serous ovarian cancer. Both conserved end residues are trimmed from each CDR3. The D gene is left open where the match is weak.

j_gene	v_gene	d_gene	CDR3aa
TRBJ1-6	TRBV5-1	NA	ASSPGTISSYNSPLH
TRBJ2-7	TRBV27	TRBD2	ASSYSTSGASYEQY
TRBJ2-7	TRBV18	TRBD2	ASSPQLAGNSYEQY
TRBJ2-2	TRBV10-3	TRBD2	AATGTSGVGRGTGELF
TRBJ2-1	TRBV6-5	NA	ASSSRRVIGEQF
TRBJ1-4	TRBV5-4	NA	ASSLGSNEKLF
TRBJ2-1	TRBV6-1	NA	ASSERQGRLYNEQF
TRBJ1-4	TRBV7-7	NA	ASSLSLTFPPEVKREKLF
TRBJ2-5	TRBV11-2	NA	ASSSLSWSSGGETQY
TRBJ2-1	TRBV19	TRBD2	ASSILTSGFVNEQF
TRBJ2-7	TRBV7-9	NA	ASSLGGGGYREQY
TRBJ2-7	TRBV5-1	TRBD1	ASSPGRDRSSPSYEQY
TRBJ2-3	TRBV5-1	NA	ASSPEERFTDTQY
TRBJ1-1	TRBV7-2	NA	ASSLGPLTEAF
TRBJ2-1	TRBV4-1	NA	ASSQEETGLSSYNEQF
TRBJ2-5	TRBV7-9	NA	ASSLGAARGETQY
TRBJ2-7	TRBV2	TRBD1	ASRGSDRGSYEQY
TRBJ2-1	TRBV25-1	TRBD1	ASSEPPGQGYNEQF
TRBJ2-1	TRBV29-1	TRBD2	SVRVNSGGAHGSYNEQF
TRBJ1-1	TRBV6-6	NA	ASSYGTTEAF
TRBJ2-1	TRBV7-2	NA	ASSLYNLEQF
TRBJ2-3	TRBV5-4	NA	ASSFGGGVDTQY
TRBJ2-3	TRBV19	TRBD2	ASSILGSGGAGTQY
TRBJ2-7	TRBV30	NA	AWSAGVEQY
TRBJ2-3	TRBV6-6	TRBD1	ASGWRQGQSDTQY
TRBJ2-5	TRBV5-1	NA	ASSLTPQETQY